The 10 T cell receptor beta chains reported below all come from one sample, sequenced in a study of T cells in Graves' hyperthyroidism and ophthalmopathy. RNA transcripts yielded amplified TCR beta CDR3 regions. RT-PCR in the first round (using the HTBI primer set) targeted the TCR CDR3. TCRdb ran MiXCR on the multiplex PCR reads and lists one entry per CDR3 protein. The sample carries around 700,000 distinct CDR3 sequences, roughly a third recorded once. Sequenced sample: blood. These receptors all come from a woman in her forties with Graves' hyperthyroidism.

In this sample, this clonotype turned up a few times. The V call is TRBV24-1, the J call TRBJ2-7, with TRBD1 matching 7 bases. The CDR3 spans 15 residues. The J segment lost 2 bases and the V segment lost 4 bases, leaving 7 bases of the junction unmatched. Germline CDR1 and CDR2: KGHDR and SFDVKD. CDR3 loop: CATSDRDSHTYEQYF. The CDR3 DNA is TGTGCCACCAGTGACCGGGACAGTCACACCTACGAGCAGTACTTC.

The chain has TRBV9 and TRBJ2-2; D gene uncertain. Germline V gene sequence: CDR1 SGDLS, CDR2 YYNGEE. Trimming took 0 bases from V and 5 from J, leaving 8 bases between them. The CDR3 is 14 residues long. CDR3 nucleotide sequence: TGTGCCAGCAGCGTAGTTCCAGAAACCGGGGAGCTGTTTTTT. It encodes CASSVVPETGELFF.

The rearrangement links TRBV7-2 to TRBJ1-1; 9 positions match TRBD1. The CDR3 length is 14 residues. V dropped 4 bases and J dropped 11; count of bases not matched to a gene: 11. Per germline, CDR1 SGHTA and CDR2 FQGNSA. CDR3 DNA: TGTGCCAGCAGCTCTTCCGGGACAGGGAGAACGGCTTTCTTT. Translation gives CASSSSGTGRTAFF.

A single count supports this clonotype. V and J are TRBV19 and TRBJ1-2, with unresolved D. The ends were cut back, 3 bases at V and 4 bases at J, with 15 bases in the middle. This CDR3 comprises 15 residues. Per the germline V gene, CDR1 is LNHDA and CDR2 is SQIVND (reference sequence). The CDR3 DNA reads TGTGCCAGTAGTATCGGACTAGCGGGAGGCTATGGCTACACCTTC. This sequence encodes CASSIGLAGGYGYTF.

This clonotype was found a few times. V usage is TRBV20-1 and J usage is TRBJ1-4; D call uncertain. The CDR3 has 14 residues. Germline V gene lookup returns CDR1 DFQATT and CDR2 SNEGSKA (reference sequence). The V gene lost 2 bases and the J gene lost 7 bases, with 14 bases spanning the gap. In DNA form, the CDR3 reads TGCAGTGCTAGAAAGGAGCCCGTGGGTGAAAAACTGTTTTTT. This translates into CSARKEPVGEKLFF.

The rearrangement uses TRBV24-1 and TRBJ2-5; unclear D gene. The J call is in doubt because the DNA end fits TRBJ2-1 better. The length of the CDR3 is 14 residues. The germline gives CDR1 KGHDR, CDR2 SFDVKD. Here the CDR3 reads CATSDLSGYNEQFF. The CDR3 DNA reads as TGTGCCACCAGTGATTTGTCGGGTTATAATGAGCAGTTCTTC.

This clonotype was seen only a few times. The chain has TRBV6-6 and TRBJ2-5, with D possibly being TRBD1 (6 bases). Trimming took off 2 bases at V and 5 bases at J, with 15 bases between the two ends. The CDR3 is 15 residues long. Per germline, CDR1 MNHNY and CDR2 SVGAGI (reference sequence). The CDR3 here is CASSYVGGSSETQYF. DNA of the CDR3: TGTGCCAGCAGTTACGTAGGGGGTTCCTCGGAGACCCAGTACTTC.

This clonotype was found many times. This chain links TRBV9 with TRBJ1-6, with a possible D match to TRBD1 (5 bases). This CDR3 contains 14 residues. From germline, CDR1 is SGDLS and CDR2 YYNGEE. The V and J ends lost 3 bases and 7 bases respectively, with 11 bases between them. This CDR3 is CASSASQGNSPLHF. The CDR3 DNA reads as TGTGCCAGCAGCGCCAGTCAGGGAAATTCACCCCTCCACTTT.

In this sample, this clonotype turned up many times. This chain joins TRBV7-9 and TRBJ1-2; the D is unclear. Germline-derived CDR1 and CDR2 are SEHNR and FQNEAQ (reference sequence). The length of the CDR3 is 13 residues. V gave up 1 base and J gave up 4 bases, with 7 bases separating them. CDR3 protein: CASSLDASYGYTF. The CDR3 DNA is TGTGCCAGCAGCTTAGACGCAAGCTATGGCTACACCTTC.

V is TRBV6-4 and J is TRBJ1-5; 11 bases map to TRBD1. Germline loops: CDR1 MRHNA, CDR2 SNTAGT. Losses at the gene ends were 5 bases for V and 5 bases for J; bases not matched to a gene: 5. The CDR3 has 15 residues. The CDR3 region is CASSPGTGGHQPQHF. DNA for the CDR3: TGTGCCAGCAGTCCCGGGACAGGGGGTCATCAGCCCCAGCATTTT.